Below, 15 T cell receptor beta chains from the same sample are listed, as sequenced in a study of breast tumors, draining lymph nodes, adjacent tissues. The lymph nodes were axillary draining lymph nodes from breast cancer patients. TCRdb reanalysed the multiplex PCR reads using MiXCR and keeps one entry per CDR3 protein. This sample has 150,000 or so distinct CDR3 sequences; 33% occur once, and the top ten carry 3.8%. Sequencing input: axillary lymph node tissue. These receptors originate from a female donor with breast cancer. Some clones in this sample may be carry-over from other donors' samples.

This clonotype was seen at least ten times. The V gene is TRBV20-1, the J gene TRBJ2-7; 9 bases are shared with TRBD2. J lost 7 bases, V lost 0 bases, and 13 bases had no gene match. Germline lookup yields CDR1 DFQATT and CDR2 SNEGSKA (reference sequence). This CDR3 contains 16 residues. DNA of the CDR3: TGCAGTGCTAGAGATATGCTAGCGGGATATCCGCGGGAGCAGTACTTC. This translates into CSARDMLAGYPREQYF.

This chain connects TRBV28 to TRBJ1-3; the D gene is possibly TRBD1 (5 bases). Trimming shortened V by 7 bases and J by 1 base, and 14 bases separated the two germline ends. The CDR3 contains 15 residues. Germline loops: CDR1 MDHEN, CDR2 SYDVKM. The DNA of the CDR3 is TGTGCCAGCACCCGAGGGGAATATTCTGGAAACACCATATATTTT. This sequence encodes CASTRGEYSGNTIYF. The variable domain in full, with the rest retrieved from reference TRBV28 and TRBJ1-3, is DVKVTQSSRYLVKRTGEKVFLECVQDMDHENMFWYRQDPGLGLRLIYFSYDVKMKEKGDIPEGYSVSREKKERFSLILESASTNQTSMYLCASTRGEYSGNTIYFGEGSWLTVV.

This clonotype was counted at least ten times. The chain employs TRBV19 and TRBJ1-2, with 9 bases lining up with TRBD1. V gave up 11 bases and J gave up 6 bases; unmatched junction bases: 10. This CDR3 comprises 13 residues. Germline CDR1 is LNHDA and CDR2 is SQIVND (reference sequence). The CDR3: CAATARTGDGYTF. DNA for the CDR3: TGTGCCGCCACCGCCAGGACAGGGGATGGCTACACCTTC.

This clonotype was counted many times. One end of the junction is discordant with germline, which a read error may explain. The chain is built from TRBV7-6 and TRBJ1-4; 7 bases are a match to TRBD1. Germline values: CDR1 SGHVS, CDR2 FNYEAQ. This CDR3 region has 13 residues. The CDR3 here is CASSLVSTWTGVF. The DNA of the CDR3 is TGTGCCAGCAGCTTAGTTTCAACTTGGACAGGCGTATTT.

This clonotype has ten or more counts. The rearrangement uses TRBV24-1 and TRBJ1-5, with no clear D. The CDR3 extends over 16 amino acids. V shed 2 bases and J shed 4 bases, with 14 bases lying between them. Germline V CDR1 and CDR2: KGHDR, SFDVKD. CDR3 in DNA: TGTGCCACCAGTGATTCCTCGGCCGTAGCAAATCAGCCCCAGCATTTT. Its protein product is CATSDSSAVANQPQHF.

The chain links TRBV9 to TRBJ2-3; tentative D call: TRBD1 (5 bases). The J call may not be correct, given that the DNA end is closer to TRBJ1-5. Germline V CDR1 and CDR2: SGDLS, YYNGEE. The CDR3 spans 16 residues. This chain's CDR3 is CASSAPPGSVTDTQHF. CDR3 DNA: TGTGCCAGCAGCGCCCCCCCGGGATCCGTGACAGATACGCAGCATTTT.

This clonotype was picked up many times. The rearrangement uses TRBV10-1 and TRBJ2-7; TRBD2 agrees at 8 bases. V gave up 3 bases and J gave up 6 bases; unmatched junction bases: 10. The CDR3 length is 15 residues. CDR1 is WNHNN, CDR2 SYGVQD, per germline (reference sequence). The CDR3 DNA is TGCGCCAGCAGTGATTCGGGGGGGGGCCCCGGCGAGCAGTACTTC. This codes for CASSDSGGGPGEQYF.

This clonotype has at least ten counts. V gene TRBV15 combines with J gene TRBJ1-2; D might be TRBD1 (5 bases). The CDR3 totals 16 residues. Trimming stripped 0 bases from V and 5 bases from J, with 16 bases between. CDR1 is LNHNV and CDR2 is YYDKDF in the germline V gene (reference sequence). This chain's CDR3 is CATSRDGAVGVYGYTF. The CDR3 bases are TGTGCCACCAGCAGAGATGGGGCAGTGGGGGTTTATGGCTACACCTTC.

The sample holds many counts of this clonotype. The chain has TRBV7-9 and TRBJ1-5; 8 nucleotides line up with TRBD1. Germline CDR1 and CDR2: SEHNR and FQNEAQ (reference sequence). V dropped 4 bases and J dropped 2; count of bases not matched to a gene: 1. The CDR3 contains 14 residues. As DNA, the CDR3 is TGTGCCAGCAGCTCGACAGGGGGCAATCAGCCCCAGCATTTT. Residues: CASSSTGGNQPQHF.

Ten or more counts support this clonotype. This sequence joins TRBV19 and TRBJ2-5, with D possibly being TRBD1 (6 bases). Trimming removed 4 bases at V and 7 bases at J, with 13 bases between. This CDR3 comprises 13 residues. Germline CDR1 reads LNHDA; CDR2 reads SQIVND (reference sequence). CDR3 in amino acids: CASSRTAEGTQYF. The CDR3 region has the DNA TGTGCCAGTAGTAGGACAGCTGAGGGGACCCAGTACTTC. The complete variable domain, with remaining parts taken from reference TRBV19 and TRBJ2-5, reads DGGITQSPKYLFRKEGQNVTLSCEQNLNHDAMYWYRQDPGQGLRLIYYSQIVNDFQKGDIAEGYSVSREKKESFPLTVTSAQKNPTAFYLCASSRTAEGTQYFGPGTRLLVL.

The genes are TRBV24-1 and TRBJ2-3, with 14 bases matching TRBD2. Looked up from germline, CDR1 is KGHDR and CDR2 is SFDVKD. V shed 11 bases and J 3 bases; nucleotides not matched to a gene: 6. The length of the CDR3 is 15 residues. The CDR3 loop reads CARSGLAGATDTQYF. CDR3 nucleotide sequence: TGTGCCAGATCGGGACTAGCGGGAGCAACAGATACGCAGTATTTT.

This clonotype appeared a few times. V and J are TRBV3-1 and TRBJ2-4; possibly TRBD2 for D (5 bases). Germline V lookup: CDR1 LGHDT, CDR2 YNNKEL (reference sequence). This CDR3 comprises 15 residues. With 1 base removed from V and 2 bases from J, the gap between germline ends came to 9 bases. CDR3 region: CASSQGAGPKNIQYF. CDR3 coding DNA: TGTGCCAGCAGCCAAGGGGCGGGTCCCAAAAACATTCAGTACTTC.

The V gene is TRBV10-3, the J gene TRBJ2-7; 10 bases match TRBD2. Germline V lookup: CDR1 ENHRY, CDR2 SYGVKD. This CDR3 spans 13 amino acids. V was pared by 6 bases and J by 6 bases, with 5 bases of the junction left unmatched. This chain's CDR3 is CAISGLAVGEQYF. In DNA form, the CDR3 reads TGTGCCATCAGCGGACTAGCGGTGGGCGAGCAGTACTTC.

The J gene is TRBJ2-1, the V gene TRBV9; a possible D gene is TRBD1 (5 bases). The CDR3 sequence is 13 residues long. With 0 bases removed from V and 4 bases from J, the gap between germline ends came to 5 bases. In germline, CDR1 is SGDLS, CDR2 YYNGEE. CDR3 amino acids: CASSVEGYNEQFF. The CDR3 DNA follows: TGTGCCAGCAGCGTAGAGGGGTACAATGAGCAGTTCTTC.

This clonotype was observed many times. This sequence joins TRBV20-1 and TRBJ2-1; the D gene could be TRBD1 or TRBD2 (5 bases each). V lost 5 bases and J 10 bases, leaving 15 bases between the germline ends. The germline gives CDR1 DFQATT, CDR2 SNEGSKA (reference sequence). The CDR3 spans 12 residues. The DNA of the CDR3 is TGCAGTGCTGAAGTCGGGGCCGCCGAGCAGTTCTTC. This codes for CSAEVGAAEQFF.